This entry lists 13 T cell receptor beta chains sequenced from one sample in a study of blood T cell repertoires in COVID-19 (dated by TCRdb to the early 2020s). Library method: the immunoSEQ multiplex PCR assay. The source is immuneACCESS, and TCRdb retained only in-frame sequences with V and J called. Part of the clones is not carried over; for the studies checked, unresolved V genes explain less than half of this, and the remainder is unexplained. This sample gives 280,000 or so clones in total; 85% of them show up just once. The ten most abundant clones make up under 3% of the sample. Sequences were obtained from PBMCs or T cells enriched from blood (not recorded which). The receptors come from a woman in her fifties or sixties who had recovered from COVID-19.

For this clone: Different DNA sequences within this sample yield the same CDR3. The chain is built from TRBV4-2 and TRBJ2-7; unclear D gene. CDR3 length: 14 residues. V lost 0 bases, J lost 2 bases, and 8 bases lay in between. CDR1 is LGHNA and CDR2 is YNFKEQ in the germline V gene. CDR3 bases: TGTGCCAGCAGCCAAGAACGGCTAGCCTACGAGCAGTACTTC. Translated, it gives CASSQERLAYEQYF.

This clone appeared once. The chain uses TRBV7-9 and TRBJ1-2, with 8 bases aligning to TRBD1. This CDR3 contains 14 residues. Germline V CDR1 and CDR2: SEHNR, FQNEAQ (reference sequence). Germline trimming cut 1 base from V and 5 bases from J; bases unmatched to any gene: 3. This CDR3 reads CASSLGTGRYGYTF. The CDR3 DNA reads as TGTGCCAGCAGCTTAGGGACAGGGCGGTATGGCTACACCTTC.

This chain uses TRBV25-1 with TRBJ1-3; D is uncertain. Germline V gene data show CDR1 as MGHDK and CDR2 as SYGVNS. With 5 bases removed from V and 6 bases from J, the gap between germline ends came to 11 bases. The CDR3 is made up of 13 amino acids. In nucleotides, the CDR3 is TGTGCCAGCAGTCTCCGGGAGACAAACACCATATATTTT. Amino acids: CASSLRETNTIYF.

The DNA of the CDR3 is TGTGCCAGCAGCTTGGGCAGAAACACAGATACGCAGTATTTT. This sequence encodes CASSLGRNTDTQYF. The chain couples TRBV7-3 to TRBJ2-3; D unclear. Trimming removed 3 bases at V and 2 bases at J, with 9 bases between. This CDR3 is 14 amino acids long. Per the germline V gene, CDR1 is SGHTA and CDR2 is FQGTGA. The full variable domain, completed using reference TRBV7-3 and TRBJ2-3, is GAGVSQTPSNKVTEKGKYVELRCDPISGHTALYWYRQSLGQGPEFLIYFQGTGAADDSGLPNDRFFAVRPEGSVSTLKIQRTERGDSAVYLCASSLGRNTDTQYFGPGTRLTVL.

This clone was picked up one time. V gene TRBV28 combines with J gene TRBJ1-5; D gene unclear. The CDR3 is made up of 13 amino acids. Germline V gene lookup returns CDR1 MDHEN and CDR2 SYDVKM. The V end lost 7 bases, the J end lost 6 bases, and 13 bases lay between the germline ends. The CDR3 loop reads CASIPGVSQPQHF. The CDR3 region has the DNA TGTGCCAGCATCCCCGGGGTCAGTCAGCCCCAGCATTTT.

V and J are TRBV7-9 and TRBJ1-5, with D possibly TRBD1 on 6 matching bases. From germline, CDR1 is SEHNR and CDR2 FQNEAQ (reference sequence). CDR3 length: 14 residues. The V gene lost 4 bases and the J gene lost 7 bases, with 14 bases spanning the gap. This CDR3 reads CASSSASQGQPQHF. The CDR3 DNA is TGTGCCAGCAGCTCCGCCAGCCAGGGGCAGCCCCAGCATTTT.

This clone was detected once. J is TRBJ1-4 and V is TRBV28, with TRBD1 matching 10 bases. This CDR3 spans 14 amino acids. Germline CDR1 MDHEN, CDR2 SYDVKM. The trim removed 7 bases at V and 7 bases at J, leaving 6 bases unmatched. CDR3 residues: CASNFGTGAEKLFF. CDR3 nucleotides: TGTGCCAGCAACTTCGGGACAGGGGCTGAAAAACTGTTTTTT. The full variable domain, completed using reference TRBV28 and TRBJ1-4, is DVKVTQSSRYLVKRTGEKVFLECVQDMDHENMFWYRQDPGLGLRLIYFSYDVKMKEKGDIPEGYSVSREKKERFSLILESASTNQTSMYLCASNFGTGAEKLFFGSGTQLSVL.

The CDR3 DNA reads TGTGCCAGCAACCTGCCGGGACAAAATAATTCACCCCTCCACTTT. Protein: CASNLPGQNNSPLHF. This sequence joins TRBV6-4 and TRBJ1-6; the D gene is possibly TRBD1 (6 bases). The CDR3 sequence is 15 residues long. Trimming shortened V by 7 bases and J by 5 bases, and 15 bases separated the two germline ends. Germline V gene lookup returns CDR1 MRHNA and CDR2 SNTAGT.

V usage is TRBV6-5 and J usage is TRBJ2-5; 9 bases match TRBD2. Trimming took 0 bases from V and 1 from J; bases not matched to a gene: 3. There are 16 residues in the CDR3. The germline V gene has CDR1 MNHEY and CDR2 SVGAGI. CDR3 sequence (DNA): TGTGCCAGCAGTTACTCGGGGCGGGGGGGCCAAGAGACCCAGTACTTC. Its translation is CASSYSGRGGQETQYF.

This chain joins TRBV28 and TRBJ1-2; tentatively, D is TRBD1 (5 bases). The CDR3 covers 15 residues. Trimming stripped 5 bases from V and 2 bases from J, with 15 bases between. Germline assignment: CDR1 MDHEN and CDR2 SYDVKM. Written as DNA, the CDR3 is TGTGCCAGCAGTCCATCCCTCGGGGGAAACTATGGCTACACCTTC. Protein sequence: CASSPSLGGNYGYTF.

V gene TRBV5-1 combines with J gene TRBJ1-2; no firm D call. Germline CDR1 reads SGHRS; CDR2 reads YFSETQ. Trimming pared 0 bases from V and 8 bases from J, leaving 11 bases between. This CDR3 is 13 amino acids long. In DNA form, the CDR3 reads TGCGCCAGCAGCTTGGGTTCAGGAGGCGGCTACACCTTC. Amino acid sequence: CASSLGSGGGYTF.

The chain recombines TRBV7-3 with TRBJ1-1; 9 nucleotides match TRBD1. The CDR3 runs 13 residues. V gave up 5 bases and J gave up 5 bases; unmatched junction bases: 3. CDR1 is SGHTA and CDR2 is FQGTGA in the germline V gene. The chain's CDR3 is CASSRDRGTEAFF. In DNA, the CDR3 is TGTGCCAGCAGCAGAGACAGGGGGACTGAAGCTTTCTTT.

This clone has just a few counts. V gene TRBV6-5 combines with J gene TRBJ1-2; 9 nucleotides line up with TRBD1. The germline V gene encodes CDR1 MNHEY and CDR2 SVGAGI. The length of the CDR3 is 15 residues. V was pared by 2 bases and J by 5 bases, with 6 bases of the junction left unmatched. As DNA, the CDR3 is TGTGCCAGCAGTTACCGGGGACAGGGAGGTTATGGCTACACCTTC. Translating it yields CASSYRGQGGYGYTF.